This TCR beta chain was retrieved from a study of cytomegalovirus exposure and HLA in healthy donors (TCRdb year 2017). Broadly, across the study: In an earlier analysis of 587 of the donors, 250 to 350 Gb of sequence data and 120 million or so unique TCR beta sequences from 180 million or so T cells were reported. The study profiled the T cell repertoires of approximately 700 subjects by immunosequencing and related them to cytomegalovirus serostatus. Among the roughly 400 genotyped donors, around 81% belonged to the genetic ancestry cluster associated with self-reported Caucasian donors. Class I and class II HLA loci were covered by the typing at four-digit resolution. The study was designed to test whether signatures of past pathogen exposure could be identified by cataloging public T cell receptors. Among 398 genotyped donors of the cohort, an average of 235,054 unique TCR beta nucleotide sequences were sequenced per donor, roughly 18% of them non-productive. Because of strong linkage in the cohort, a few DR-DQ haplotypes were treated as single units for association and clustering. All discovery cohort repertoires had been generated on a single sequencing platform. Alongside the repertoire data, information on donor age, sex, ethnicity and CMV serostatus was compiled. Roughly 310 gigabases of sequencing data and tens of millions of unique TCR sequences were included in an early release covering about 700 HLA-typed donors. Along with the roughly 670-subject first cohort, a separate validation cohort of over 90 different subjects was used. A later genetic analysis took genome-wide SNP genotypes for about 60% of the roughly 670 donors and used that subset as a discovery cohort. Typing coverage varied by locus: roughly 629-640 donors for A, B, C, DRB1 and DQB1; roughly 500 for DQA1; about 600 for DPA1; approximately 490 for DPB1. To decide whether each TCR beta V gene segment behaved as functional or pseudogenic, an earlier analysis of over 500 of the donors relied on high-throughput TCR beta sequencing. To predict cytomegalovirus infection status, the study combined high-throughput TCR immunosequencing, statistical association of individual TCRs with disease status, and machine learning. Rather than drawing on any new phenotypic data, the later analysis identified candidate immune exposures from TCR beta sequences and the way those sequences occurred across donors. To study patterns of TCR occurrence, a later analysis re-analyzed previously published TCR beta repertoires from several hundred donors and added high-resolution HLA genotyping. Overall study results and their limits: A cluster of highly shared sequence variants was judged likely to be a technical artifact of the sequencing pipeline. A later genetic analysis associated a missense DCLRE1C variant with V-gene and J-gene trimming of TCR beta chains, and an independent cohort replicated the association. According to a later analysis, parvovirus B19, influenza, CMV and Epstein-Barr virus appeared linked to several top co-occurrence clusters. A later analysis found that TCR association rates varied across HLA loci, with DRB1 alleles showing the most associated TCRs and HLA-C alleles the fewest. In vitro tests confirmed that a few of the cytomegalovirus-associated TCR beta chains recognize cytomegalovirus antigens. Correlated functional status among segregating V segments might be attributable to linkage disequilibrium, but an unknown experimental factor could not be ruled out. It was suggested by the authors that the approach could potentially be generalized to other disease states and immunological phenotypes. A further reported finding was that TCR beta sequences accurately predicted the HLA-A and HLA-B alleles for most subjects in the first cohort. In a later analysis, HLA-associated TCR beta chains showed more clonal expansion and lower generation probabilities than non-associated chains that were equally common. When HLA alleles, especially DR and DQ, strongly co-occurred, attributing TCR associations to individual alleles was difficult. Some IMGT-functional V segments, including TRBV6-2 and TRBV6-3, could not be distinguished by the 87-base-pair reads and were therefore excluded. A total of fewer than 200 TCR beta chains were listed by the study as associated with cytomegalovirus. The classifier was reported to diagnose cytomegalovirus status with high specificity and sensitivity in both the original and validation cohorts. For the cohort, immune exposure information was limited to CMV serostatus. In a later analysis, around 15,000 TCR beta sequences were associated with specific HLA alleles at a false discovery rate of 0.05. Because HLA typing was unavailable for some donors at each locus, only the typed subset was used in association tests. Broadly in line with IMGT annotations, most TCR beta V segments showed up in productive rearrangements about 90% or about 30% of the time in an earlier analysis of approximately 600 of the donors. Roughly uniform sequencing depth across donors was assumed in presence/absence analyses, although this assumption may not hold. A later genetic analysis reported fewer N-insertions in productive TCRs among donors in an Asian-associated ancestry cluster than the approximately 670-donor mean. A later analysis found that most CMV-associated TCR beta chains appeared HLA-restricted, with HLA associations seemingly driven largely by CMV exposure. Because counts were too low, seventeen rarely observed V segments, including chromosome 9 orphons, were excluded from the earlier analysis of some 590 of the donors. This cohort had only TCR beta chains sequenced, and the lack of alpha or paired-chain data limited which features could be detected. Most TCR sequences were seen in very few donors, while some public TCRs were found in many individuals.

The cohort comprised some 700 healthy bone marrow donors. Cohort members were all nominally healthy when sampled, although unrecorded immune exposures were likely present. The donor was CMV seronegative and belonged to the group of 350 or so seronegative cohort members. A peripheral blood sample was provided by each donor, and peripheral blood mononuclear cells were used for TCR beta sequencing. The Qiagen DNeasy Blood Extraction Kit was used to extract genomic DNA from the blood cell samples. Remarks on this clone: Its antigen specificity is not known. No base quality information exists; no much larger clone differs at one position.

Library preparation employed the immunoSEQ multiplex PCR assay. For the multiplex PCR, a mixture combining 60 forward primers for TCR Vbeta segments and 13 reverse primers for TCR Jbeta segments was used. The CDR3 region of rearranged TCR beta genes was amplified from genomic DNA with a multiplex PCR assay. Amplified TCR beta libraries were sequenced as 87-base-pair reads on the Illumina HiSeq System. Concerning the study's data processing: In a later analysis, tens of millions of unique TCR beta chains were counted across the approximately 640 repertoires, and roughly 9.9 million of these chains were shared by at least two donors. A nearest-neighbor algorithm error-corrected the raw reads and collapsed the reads into unique sequences, merging closely related sequences to remove PCR and sequencing errors. Alignment of CDR3 sequences to IMGT reference sequences was used to assign V, D and J gene segments. Each retained sequence needed at least a six-nucleotide match to both a V gene segment and a J gene segment. A rearrangement counted as productive if the CDR3 had no stop codons and remained in frame with V and J, and every other rearrangement counted as non-productive. Following IMGT convention, CDR3 was defined as the stretch from the second conserved V-encoded cysteine up to the conserved J-encoded phenylalanine. The earlier analysis of about 620 of the donors excluded sequences that lacked an unambiguous match to a single V gene segment. In an earlier analysis of a few hundred of the donors, a V segment was called functional when productive rearrangements were above 56.7%, and segregating when the standard deviation between donors exceeded 5%. A statistical classification framework was built to diagnose cytomegalovirus status from the catalog of TCR beta chain sequences. A later analysis assigned V and J genes by comparing TCR nucleotide sequences with IMGT/GENE-DB human TR gene sequences. Using the TCRdist pipeline, a later analysis assigned CDR3 sequences along with most-parsimonious VDJ recombination scenarios. A later analysis defined each TCR beta chain by its CDR3 amino acid sequence plus V-gene family, and excluded reads lacking a unique V-gene family. A later analysis removed several hundred highly shared, low-generation-probability nucleotide sequences to deal with suspected cross-contamination and a sequencing artifact. In a later analysis, a clonal expansion index for each public chain was calculated from normalized within-repertoire ranks of inferred template counts. A later analysis computed generation probabilities with a VDJ recombination model fitted to out-of-frame rearrangements, and checked the results against IGoR. In a later analysis, TCR-TCR, TCR-HLA and TCR-CMV co-occurrence was scored with hypergeometric tests, and a repertoire-size bias correction was applied to TCR pairs. To estimate false discovery rates, a later analysis permuted the HLA or CMV assignments 20 times. In a later analysis, co-occurring TCRs were grouped using DBSCAN, and TCRdist sequence similarity was added for clustering within HLA-allele-positive subsets. Co-occurrence clustering excluded repertoires with fewer than 30,000 or more than 120,000 public chains, plus five with anomalous nucleotide sharing. Entries here come from immuneACCESS through TCRdb and include only in-frame sequences with V and J called. Some clones fail to appear in such tables; in the studies checked, an unresolved V gene covers under half of the shortfall, and the cause of the remainder is unknown. V, J and clone size are those of that table, while D and trimming were read from the DNA. A total of some 150,000 clones appear in this sample, approximately 80% of them only once. 1.5% to 2% of the sample comes from the top ten.

Including cysteine and phenylalanine, the CDR3 has 19 amino acids. Only CDR3 DNA is held: 57 bases, read in frame from base 1. Per the germline V gene, MGHRA is the CDR1 and YSYEKL is the CDR2. Trimming removed 4 bases from V and 2 bases from J; the gene matches leave 15 bases unexplained. Recombination connected TRBV4-1 to TRBJ2-3, with 10 middle bases fitting TRBD2. Sequencing was performed on PBMCs. This clonotype originated in a woman aged 40-49 years in good health and CMV-seronegative. The nucleotide sequence reads as follows: TGCGCCAGCAGCCGCATTACCTCGGCTAGCGGGGGTAACACAGATACGCAGTATTTT. Translated, this gives CASSRITSASGGNTDTQYF.